Each of the 22 T cell receptor beta chains below was sequenced from the same sample in a study of T cells in Graves' hyperthyroidism and ophthalmopathy. Amplified TCR beta CDR3 regions derived from RNA transcripts. HTBI primers were used for first-round RT-PCR of the TCR CDR3. TCRdb passed the multiplex PCR reads through MiXCR, listing each CDR3 protein once. This table holds 640,000 or so distinct CDR3 sequences, approximately 14% found once. The source material was blood. These receptors all stem from a woman aged 40 to 49 with Graves' ophthalmopathy.

This clonotype was recorded many times. The V call is TRBV27, the J call TRBJ1-2; the match to TRBD1 covers 7 bases. Losses at the gene ends were 3 bases for V and 7 bases for J; bases not matched to a gene: 11. Germline CDR1 reads MNHEY; CDR2 reads SMNVEV (reference sequence). The CDR3 sequence is 15 residues long. CDR3 residues: CASSFRTGRLSGYTF. CDR3 DNA sequence: TGTGCCAGCAGTTTCCGGACAGGACGTTTGAGTGGCTACACCTTC.

This clonotype has ten or more counts. The J gene is TRBJ1-5, the V gene TRBV6-2 or TRBV6-3; D gene ambiguous. Trimming stripped 2 bases from V and 3 bases from J, with 8 bases between. Germline CDR1 is MNHEY and CDR2 is SVGEGT. This CDR3 is built from 14 residues. The CDR3, as DNA: TGTGCCAGCAGTTACGTCGGGTACAATCAGCCCCAGCATTTT. It translates to CASSYVGYNQPQHF.

Many counts were recorded for this clonotype. The rearrangement links TRBV20-1 to TRBJ1-1; D gene uncertain. Germline CDR1 and CDR2: DFQATT and SNEGSKA (reference sequence). Trimming stripped 6 bases from V and 12 bases from J, with 14 bases between. The CDR3 runs to 10 residues. The CDR3 loop is CSAPLGPPFF. The CDR3, as DNA: TGCAGTGCCCCACTAGGCCCTCCTTTCTTT.

V and J are TRBV12-3 or TRBV12-4 and TRBJ2-7, with TRBD1 matching over 8 bases. V shed 5 bases, J shed 2 bases, and the junction held 14 bases outside the gene matches. This CDR3 has 17 residues. The CDR3 protein is CASSPPPRDRRAYEQYF. In nucleotides, the CDR3 is TGTGCCAGCAGTCCCCCCCCCCGGGACAGGCGTGCCTACGAGCAGTACTTC.

The J gene is TRBJ1-2, the V gene TRBV20-1; 9 bases agree with TRBD1. The CDR3 length is 15 residues. V was pared by 3 bases and J by 0 bases, with 5 bases of the junction left unmatched. Looked up from germline, CDR1 is DFQATT and CDR2 is SNEGSKA (reference sequence). The CDR3 is CSASLRTGANYGYTF. The CDR3 DNA sequence: TGCAGTGCTAGCCTCCGGACAGGGGCTAACTATGGCTACACCTTC.

This clonotype was detected many times. This chain joins TRBV19 and TRBJ1-5; no clear D. There are 15 residues in the CDR3. Between the trimmed V and J ends, which lost 7 bases and 0 bases, there was a span of 13 bases. Germline values: CDR1 LNHDA, CDR2 SQIVND (reference sequence). CDR3 amino acids: CASTFLAHSNQPQHF. The CDR3 DNA is TGTGCCAGTACCTTTCTAGCCCATAGCAATCAGCCCCAGCATTTT.

This clonotype was counted between two and nine times. The chain's CDR3 is CASITTGDQNTEAFF. In DNA form, the CDR3 reads TGTGCCAGCATTACAACAGGGGACCAGAACACTGAAGCTTTCTTT. The genes are TRBV28 and TRBJ1-1; 7 bases are a match to TRBD1. The length of the CDR3 is 15 residues. With 7 bases clipped from V and 1 base from J, the junction kept 9 bases outside the gene matches. Germline loops: CDR1 MDHEN, CDR2 SYDVKM.

This clonotype was seen many times. J is TRBJ1-1 and V is TRBV11-3, with D uncertain. The CDR3 runs 14 residues. Trimming left V 5 bases short and J 4 bases short, with 14 bases between. The germline CDR1 and CDR2 sequences are SGHNT and YENEEA. CDR3 bases: TGTGCCAGCAGCCCGGGCCAACGGGGCACTGAAGCTTTCTTT. Translating gives CASSPGQRGTEAFF.

This clonotype has a handful of counts. This could be a read error, since a much larger clone is one nucleotide away. J is TRBJ1-5 and V is TRBV19; D perhaps matches TRBD1 (5 bases). CDR3 length equals 15 residues. V lost 1 base and J 6 bases, leaving 13 bases between the germline ends. Germline assignment: CDR1 LNHDA and CDR2 SQIVND (reference sequence). The CDR3 loop is CASSIGGDSRQPQHF. As DNA, the CDR3 is TGTGCCAGTAGTATAGGAGGGGATTCACGTCAGCCCCAGCATTTT.

This clonotype was counted at least ten times. The J gene is TRBJ2-7, the V gene TRBV12-3 or TRBV12-4; TRBD2 aligns across 7 bases. V dropped 3 bases and J dropped 7; count of bases not matched to a gene: 6. This CDR3 is 13 amino acids long. This CDR3 is CASSFPGGGEQYF. CDR3 coding DNA: TGTGCCAGCAGTTTCCCCGGGGGAGGGGAGCAGTACTTC.

The sample holds many counts of this clonotype. CDR3 nucleotide sequence: TGTGCCAGCGGACTTCGGACAGTAGAGACCCAGTACTTC. This sequence encodes CASGLRTVETQYF. The chain combines TRBV12-3 or TRBV12-4 with TRBJ2-5; D possibly corresponds to TRBD1 (6 bases). CDR3 length: 13 amino acids. Trimming left V 8 bases short and J 4 bases short, with 14 bases between.

The chain couples TRBV10-3 to TRBJ1-5, with D unresolved. CDR1 is ENHRY, CDR2 SYGVKD, per germline. V lost 2 bases, J lost 9 bases, and 14 bases lay in between. CDR3 length equals 14 residues. CDR3 in amino acids: CAISEDARRPPQHF. The CDR3 DNA follows: TGTGCCATCAGTGAGGACGCCCGTAGGCCGCCCCAGCATTTT.

The V and J genes are TRBV6-5 and TRBJ2-6, with D perhaps TRBD2 (6 bases). The CDR3 loop spans 17 amino acids. Per the germline V gene, CDR1 is MNHEY and CDR2 is SVGAGI. V was pared by 0 bases and J by 0 bases, with 9 bases between. In DNA form, the CDR3 reads TGTGCCAGCAGTTACTCCGGCGGGGCCTCTGGGGCCAACGTCCTGACTTTC. Translated, it gives CASSYSGGASGANVLTF.

This clonotype appeared many times. The V call is TRBV6-1, the J call TRBJ1-1, with D tentatively TRBD1 (5 bases). Looked up from germline, CDR1 is MNHNS and CDR2 is SASEGT. There are 15 residues in the CDR3. Trimming took off 5 bases at V and 2 bases at J, with 15 bases between the two ends. The CDR3 loop reads CASSRQWDGNTEAFF. CDR3 DNA sequence: TGTGCCAGCAGTCGCCAGTGGGACGGTAACACTGAAGCTTTCTTT.

The chain combines TRBV7-9 with TRBJ2-7, with D possibly matching TRBD1 (5 bases). This CDR3 comprises 13 residues. Trimming took off 5 bases at V and 2 bases at J, with 10 bases between the two ends. The V gene's germline CDR1 is SEHNR and CDR2 FQNEAQ (reference sequence). Here the CDR3 DNA reads TGTGCCAGCAGCCGGACACAAACCTACGAGCAGTACTTC. Its translation is CASSRTQTYEQYF.

The V call is TRBV20-1, the J call TRBJ2-2; D is perhaps TRBD2 (5 bases). Germline loops: CDR1 DFQATT, CDR2 SNEGSKA (reference sequence). The ends were cut back, 0 bases at V and 7 bases at J, with 9 bases in the middle. The CDR3 totals 13 residues. In DNA, the CDR3 is TGCAGTGCTAGAGACCTCCGGGACGGGGAGCTGTTTTTT. Its protein is CSARDLRDGELFF.

Worth noting for this clonotype: With a much larger clone just one base away, this may be a read error. This chain uses TRBV6-1 with TRBJ1-3, with D possibly matching TRBD1 (5 bases). Per the germline V gene, CDR1 is MNHNS and CDR2 is SASEGT. CDR3 length: 15 residues. In nucleotides, the CDR3 is TGTGCCAGCAGGGCAGGGTCAGCCTCTGGAAACACCATATCTTTT. It is translated as CASRAGSASGNTISF.

There are many counts of this clonotype. This chain connects TRBV12-3 or TRBV12-4 to TRBJ2-5; TRBD2 matches at 8 bases. The ends lost 4 bases at V and 3 bases at J; junction bases unmatched: 10. This CDR3 is built from 16 residues. This chain's CDR3 is CASSSGGGFLKETQYF. CDR3 coding DNA: TGTGCCAGCAGTTCGGGCGGGGGGTTCTTAAAAGAGACCCAGTACTTC.

This clonotype has just a few counts. V gene TRBV3-1 combines with J gene TRBJ1-2, with no clear D. The CDR3 is made up of 14 amino acids. Trimming stripped 6 bases from V and 0 bases from J, with 11 bases between. Looked up from germline, CDR1 is LGHDT and CDR2 is YNNKEL (reference sequence). CDR3 loop: CASSRGTTNYGYTF. In DNA form, the CDR3 reads TGTGCCAGCAGTCGAGGTACCACTAACTATGGCTACACCTTC.

Ten or more counts support this clonotype. This sequence joins TRBV5-1 and TRBJ1-1, with TRBD1 identical over 8 bases. CDR1 is SGHRS, CDR2 YFSETQ, per germline. V shed 4 bases and J 1 base; nucleotides not matched to a gene: 9. CDR3 length: 16 residues. CDR3 loop: CASSETPGQANTEAFF. For the CDR3, the DNA is TGCGCCAGCAGCGAAACTCCGGGACAGGCGAACACTGAAGCTTTCTTT.

The chain links TRBV24-1 to TRBJ2-5; 7 positions match TRBD2. The CDR3 is 13 residues long. In germline, CDR1 is KGHDR, CDR2 SFDVKD. With 5 bases clipped from V and 4 bases from J, the junction kept 3 bases outside the gene matches. The CDR3, as DNA: TGTGCCACCAGTGGTTCGGGGGGAGAGACCCAGTACTTC. The encoded protein is CATSGSGGETQYF.

The chain employs TRBV24-1 and TRBJ2-1; the match to TRBD2 covers 9 bases. This CDR3 is built from 14 residues. Looked up from germline, CDR1 is KGHDR and CDR2 is SFDVKD. With V trimmed by 5 bases and J by 2 bases, 0 bases remained unmatched. The CDR3 nucleotides read TGTGCCACCAGTGTAGCGGGAGCCTACAATGAGCAGTTCTTC. Translation gives CATSVAGAYNEQFF.